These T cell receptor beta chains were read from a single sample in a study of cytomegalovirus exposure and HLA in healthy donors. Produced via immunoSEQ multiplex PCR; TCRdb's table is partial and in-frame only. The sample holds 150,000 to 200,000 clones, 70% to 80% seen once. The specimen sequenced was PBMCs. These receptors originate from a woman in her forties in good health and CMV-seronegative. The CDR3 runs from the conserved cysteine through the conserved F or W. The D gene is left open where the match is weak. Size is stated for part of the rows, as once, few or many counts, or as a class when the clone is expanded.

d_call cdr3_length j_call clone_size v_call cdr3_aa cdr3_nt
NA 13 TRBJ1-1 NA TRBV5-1 CASSFDRNTEAFF TGCGCCAGCAGCTTTGACAGGAACACTGAAGCTTTCTTT
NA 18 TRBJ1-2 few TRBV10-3 CAISEPARPSGQSYGYTF TGTGCCATCAGTGAACCTGCCCGGCCCAGTGGGCAGTCCTATGGCTACACCTTC
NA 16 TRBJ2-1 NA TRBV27 CASSHTTQSSYNEQFF TGTGCCAGCAGTCACACAACACAGAGCTCCTACAATGAGCAGTTCTTC
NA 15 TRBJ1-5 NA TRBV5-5 CASSSRGGPNQPQHF TGTGCCAGCAGCTCCCGGGGGGGCCCCAATCAGCCCCAGCATTTT
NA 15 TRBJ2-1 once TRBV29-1 CSVDTPAGLYNEQFF TGCAGCGTTGATACCCCAGCGGGCCTCTACAATGAGCAGTTCTTC
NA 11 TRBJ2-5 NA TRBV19 CASSGSGTQYF TGTGCCAGTAGTGGGTCGGGGACCCAGTACTTC
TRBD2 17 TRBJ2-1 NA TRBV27 CASSLGLAGNSYNEQFF TGTGCCAGCAGTTTAGGCCTAGCGGGGAACTCCTACAATGAGCAGTTCTTC
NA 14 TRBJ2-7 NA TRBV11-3 CASSSRGSTYEQYF TGTGCCAGCAGCAGTAGGGGGTCTACCTACGAGCAGTACTTC
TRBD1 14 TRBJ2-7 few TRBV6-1 CASRGQVYSYEQYF TGTGCCAGCAGAGGACAGGTTTACTCCTACGAGCAGTACTTC
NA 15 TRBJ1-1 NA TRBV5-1 CASSRREGGNTEAFF TGCGCCAGCAGCCGCCGGGAGGGGGGGAACACTGAAGCTTTCTTT
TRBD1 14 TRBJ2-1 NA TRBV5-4 CASSPRTGLAEQFF TGTGCCAGCAGCCCGCGGACAGGGCTGGCTGAGCAGTTCTTC
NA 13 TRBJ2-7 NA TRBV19 CASSITGSTEQYF TGTGCCAGTAGTATTACAGGGTCGACCGAGCAGTACTTC
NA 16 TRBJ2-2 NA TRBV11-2 CASSLSRRDYTGELFF TGTGCCAGCAGCTTAAGTAGGCGGGACTACACCGGGGAGCTGTTTTTT
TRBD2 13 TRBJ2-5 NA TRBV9 CASSLGLDETQYF TGTGCCAGCAGCCTAGGACTAGATGAGACCCAGTACTTC
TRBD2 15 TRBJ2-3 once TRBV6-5 CASRSSGTNTNTQYF TGTGCCAGCAGATCTTCCGGGACTAACACAAATACGCAGTATTTT
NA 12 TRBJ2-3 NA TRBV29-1 CSVGQETDTQYF TGCAGCGTTGGACAGGAGACAGATACGCAGTATTTT
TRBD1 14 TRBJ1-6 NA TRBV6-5 CASREGGLGSPLHF TGTGCCAGCAGGGAAGGGGGCCTAGGGTCACCCCTCCACTTT
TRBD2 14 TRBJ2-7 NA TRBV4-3 CASSQDKLRGEQYF TGCGCCAGCAGCCAAGATAAGTTGCGGGGGGAGCAGTACTTC
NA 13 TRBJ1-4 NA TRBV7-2 CASAAGANEKLFF TGTGCCAGCGCGGCGGGGGCTAATGAAAAACTGTTTTTT
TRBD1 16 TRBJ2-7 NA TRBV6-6 CASSIKGQLKSYEQYF TGTGCCAGCAGTATAAAGGGACAGCTTAAGTCCTACGAGCAGTACTTC
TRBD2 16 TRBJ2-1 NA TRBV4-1 CASSQDSGKWYNEQFF TGCGCCAGCAGCCAAGACAGCGGGAAATGGTACAATGAGCAGTTCTTC
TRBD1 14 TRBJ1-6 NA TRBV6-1 CASSETGPTSPLHF TGTGCCAGCAGTGAGACAGGGCCAACTTCACCCCTCCACTTT
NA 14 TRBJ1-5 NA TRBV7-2 CASSPPGRDQPQHF TGTGCCAGCAGTCCACCGGGGAGGGACCAGCCCCAGCATTTT
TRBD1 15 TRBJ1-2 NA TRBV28 CASSTRQGLNYGYTF TGTGCCAGCAGCACCCGACAGGGGCTTAACTATGGCTACACCTTC
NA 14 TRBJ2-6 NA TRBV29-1 CSVELPSGANVLTF TGCAGCGTTGAACTACCCTCTGGGGCCAACGTCCTGACTTTC
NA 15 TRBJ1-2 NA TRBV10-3 CAISEQRGTSYGYTF TGTGCCATCAGTGAGCAGCGGGGGACCAGCTATGGCTACACCTTC
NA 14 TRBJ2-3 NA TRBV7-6 CASSSPYRADTQYF TGTGCCAGCAGCTCACCATATCGCGCAGATACGCAGTATTTT
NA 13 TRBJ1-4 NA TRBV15 CATAGTENEKLFF TGTGCCACCGCCGGGACTGAGAATGAAAAACTGTTTTTT
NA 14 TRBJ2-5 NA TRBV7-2 CASSPHRAGETQYF TGTGCCAGCAGCCCGCACAGGGCAGGAGAGACCCAGTACTTC
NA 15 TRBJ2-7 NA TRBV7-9 CASSLEVGRVGEQYF TGTGCCAGCAGCTTAGAGGTGGGCAGGGTGGGGGAGCAGTACTTC
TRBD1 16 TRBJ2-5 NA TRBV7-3 CASSYPGQGARETQYF TGTGCCAGCAGTTATCCGGGACAGGGGGCCCGGGAGACCCAGTACTTC
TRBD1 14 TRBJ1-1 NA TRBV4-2 CASSQEGQIAEAFF TGTGCCAGCAGCCAAGAGGGACAGATTGCTGAAGCTTTCTTT
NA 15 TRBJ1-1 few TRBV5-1 CASSLARDSNTEAFF TGCGCCAGCAGCTTGGCTAGGGACTCGAACACTGAAGCTTTCTTT
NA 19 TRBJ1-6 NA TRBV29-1 CSETKLGGCKSSYNSPLHF TGCAGCGAGACCAAGCTCGGAGGGTGTAAAAGCTCCTATAATTCACCCCTCCACTTT
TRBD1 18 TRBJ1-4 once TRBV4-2 CASSQGDHNRGTNEKLFF TGTGCCAGCAGCCAAGGTGACCACAACAGGGGTACTAATGAAAAACTGTTTTTT